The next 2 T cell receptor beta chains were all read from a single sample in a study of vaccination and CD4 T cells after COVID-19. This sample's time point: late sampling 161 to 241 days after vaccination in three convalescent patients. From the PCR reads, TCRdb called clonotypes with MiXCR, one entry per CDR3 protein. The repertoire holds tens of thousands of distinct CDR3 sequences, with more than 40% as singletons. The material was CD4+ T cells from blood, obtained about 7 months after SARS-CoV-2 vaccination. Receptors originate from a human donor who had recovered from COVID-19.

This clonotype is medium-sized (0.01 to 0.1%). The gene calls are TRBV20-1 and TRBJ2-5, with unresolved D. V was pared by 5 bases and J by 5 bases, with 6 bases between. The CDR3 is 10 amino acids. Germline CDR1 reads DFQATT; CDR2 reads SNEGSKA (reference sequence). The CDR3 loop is CSAGKETQYF. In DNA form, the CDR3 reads TGCAGTGCTGGGAAGGAGACCCAGTACTTC.

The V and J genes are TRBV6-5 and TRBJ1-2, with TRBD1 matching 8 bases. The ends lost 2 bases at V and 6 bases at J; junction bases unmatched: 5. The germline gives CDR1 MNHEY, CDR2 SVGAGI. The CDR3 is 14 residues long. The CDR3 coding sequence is TGTGCCAGCAGTTACGATGGACAGGGCCATGGCTACACCTTC. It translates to CASSYDGQGHGYTF.